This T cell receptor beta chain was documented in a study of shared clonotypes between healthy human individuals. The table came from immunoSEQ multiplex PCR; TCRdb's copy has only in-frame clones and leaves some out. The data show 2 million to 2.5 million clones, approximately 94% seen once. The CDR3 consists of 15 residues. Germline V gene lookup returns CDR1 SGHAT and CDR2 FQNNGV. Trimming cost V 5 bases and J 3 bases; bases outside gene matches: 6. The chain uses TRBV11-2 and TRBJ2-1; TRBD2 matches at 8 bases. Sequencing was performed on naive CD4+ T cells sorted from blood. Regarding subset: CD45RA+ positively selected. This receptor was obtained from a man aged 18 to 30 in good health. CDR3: CASSLPGGHYNEQFF. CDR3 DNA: TGTGCCAGCAGCCTGCCGGGAGGGCACTACAATGAGCAGTTCTTC.